This T cell receptor beta chain was documented in a study of OX40 agonist ivuxolimab in advanced cancers. Sequencing was performed with immunoSEQ multiplex PCR; in TCRdb, only in-frame clones are kept and a portion is missing. The sample records more than 30,000 clones, about 89% being singletons. The CDR3 runs 17 residues. CDR1 is SEHNR and CDR2 is FQNEAQ in the germline V gene (reference sequence). The V segment lost 5 bases and the J segment 1 base; nucleotides outside the gene matches: 6. This receptor was obtained from an adult with an advanced solid tumor such as melanoma, head and neck, liver or kidney cancer. Specimen: CD4+ or CD8+ T cells sorted from blood, collected in a trial of the OX40 agonist ivuxolimab. V is TRBV7-9 and J is TRBJ2-2, with 11 positions matching TRBD2. This CDR3 reads CASSVRGTSGNTGELFF. CDR3 bases: TGTGCCAGCAGCGTTAGGGGGACTAGCGGGAACACCGGGGAGCTGTTTTTT.